A single sample gave rise to the 2 T cell receptor beta chains below, sequenced in a study of blood T cell repertoires in COVID-19. The method was immunoSEQ multiplex PCR; TCRdb's version includes in-frame clones alone and lacks a portion of them. This sample has about 28,000 clones, with 70% to 90% found just once. The sequenced sample consisted of peripheral blood. The receptor source for this set is a human donor in a cohort sampled during active COVID-19.

The chain carries TRBV19 and TRBJ1-3, with no clear D. Between the trimmed V and J ends, which lost 10 bases and 0 bases, there was a span of 7 bases. The CDR3 has 12 residues. CDR1 and CDR2 from the germline V gene are LNHDA and SQIVND (reference sequence). The CDR3 coding sequence is TGTGCCACTAAGAGCTCTGGAAACACCATATATTTT. It specifies CATKSSGNTIYF.

This chain links TRBV24-1 with TRBJ1-1; maybe TRBD1 (6 bases). The CDR3 length is 12 residues. V was shortened by 9 bases and J by 2 bases, with 9 bases between the two germline ends. Germline values: CDR1 KGHDR, CDR2 SFDVKD. The CDR3 DNA is TGTGCCACCGCACAGGGTAACACTGAAGCTTTCTTT. This translates into CATAQGNTEAFF.